The 7 T cell receptor beta chains below were found in one sample sequenced in a study of human T cells and chemical hapten exposure (TCRdb year 2021). The time point label, as the study defines it: patch test 2, 6 weeks after DPC sensitization. Sample treatment or condition, as interpreted from the label and publication: therapeutic diphenylcyclopropenone sensitization with weekly scalp DPC. The receptor library was made with RACE. Data came from a NextSeq 500. TCRdb took the public reads, trimmed them with fastp at Q25, ran MiXCR for clone calling and kept in-frame beta chains. Every distinct CDR3 protein forms one entry, paired with its most common genes and DNA. The sample table records about 140,000 distinct CDR3 sequences; about 11% of these occur just once. The ten largest make up 1.3% to 1.5% of the sample. The source was whole blood, collected in connection with sensitization to the hapten diphenylcyclopropenone (DPC). The receptor set was obtained from a woman in her forties or fifties with alopecia areata. Some clones in this sample may be carry-over from other donors' samples.

The chain links TRBV7-6 to TRBJ2-2, with 15 bases fitting TRBD2. The CDR3 covers 18 residues. J lost 5 bases, V lost 5 bases, and 9 bases had no gene match. Germline CDR1 reads SGHVS; CDR2 reads FNYEAQ. CDR3 loop: CASSRTSGRAGGTGELFF. In DNA form, the CDR3 reads TGTGCCAGCAGCCGGACTAGCGGGAGGGCCGGAGGGACCGGGGAGCTGTTTTTT. The variable domain in full, completed from reference TRBV7-6 and TRBJ2-2, reads GAGVSQSPRYKVTKRGQDVALRCDPISGHVSLYWYRQALGQGPEFLTYFNYEAQQDKSGLPNDRFSAERPEGSISTLTIQRTEQRDSAMYRCASSRTSGRAGGTGELFFGEGSRLTVL.

This clonotype has a count of ten or more. The chain couples TRBV19 to TRBJ2-2; D is possibly TRBD2 (6 bases). Germline V lookup: CDR1 LNHDA, CDR2 SQIVND (reference sequence). V was shortened by 2 bases and J by 6 bases, with 16 bases between the two germline ends. The length of the CDR3 is 16 residues. The CDR3 DNA is TGTGCCAGTAGTATATCTCCCGTGGCGGGGTCCGGGGAGCTGTTTTTT. Its translation is CASSISPVAGSGELFF.

This clonotype was found many times. The gene calls are TRBV5-5 and TRBJ2-1; D is unclear. Trimming shortened V by 4 bases and J by 7 bases, and 15 bases separated the two germline ends. Per the germline V gene, CDR1 is SGHKS and CDR2 is YYEKEE (reference sequence). This CDR3 region has 14 residues. Here the CDR3 reads CASSPNLNWNEQFF. As DNA, the CDR3 is TGTGCCAGCAGCCCCAACTTAAATTGGAATGAGCAGTTCTTC. Combining the CDR3 with reference TRBV5-5 and TRBJ2-1 gives the whole variable domain DAGVTQSPTHLIKTRGQQVTLRCSPISGHKSVSWYQQVLGQGPQFIFQYYEKEERGRGNFPDRFSARQFPNYSSELNVNALLLGDSALYLCASSPNLNWNEQFFGPGTRLTVL.

The genes are TRBV4-2 and TRBJ2-7, with 13 bases matching TRBD2. The V and J ends lost 6 bases and 2 bases, in that order; junction bases with no gene match: 4. Germline lookup yields CDR1 LGHNA and CDR2 YNFKEQ. CDR3 length equals 15 residues. For the CDR3, the DNA is TGTGCCAGCAGGCAGGGACTAGCGGGGCCCTACGAGCAGTACTTC. Its translation: CASRQGLAGPYEQYF.

This chain uses TRBV27 with TRBJ1-4; maybe TRBD1 (6 bases). The CDR3 covers 15 residues. Germline lookup yields CDR1 MNHEY and CDR2 SMNVEV (reference sequence). V was trimmed by 6 bases and J by 2 bases, leaving 13 bases between them. Written as DNA, the CDR3 is TGTGCCAGCAGGTCTTGGGGGGGCACTAATGAAAAACTGTTTTTT. It translates to CASRSWGGTNEKLFF.

In this sample, this clonotype turned up a few times. V and J are TRBV6-5 and TRBJ2-2; 8 positions match TRBD1. CDR3 length: 14 residues. V lost 6 bases to trimming and J lost 5 bases; unmatched junction nucleotides: 5. Germline assignment: CDR1 MNHEY and CDR2 SVGAGI. CDR3 loop: CASRTTGVTGELFF. DNA of the CDR3: TGTGCCAGCAGAACGACAGGGGTGACCGGGGAGCTGTTTTTT.

This clonotype occurred a few times. This chain uses TRBV21-1 with TRBJ1-5; TRBD1, the table's D call, was not compared with the DNA. TRBV21-1 corresponds to a pseudogene. CDR3 length: 14 amino acids. In DNA form, the CDR3 reads TGTGCCACCCGGGGGAACGGCGGCAATCAGCCCCAGCATTTT. This codes for CATRGNGGNQPQHF.